One sample yielded the 8 T cell receptor beta chains listed below, sequenced in a study of T cell responses to AZD1222 COVID-19 vaccine. Only in-frame clones appear in the TCRdb table, and some are missing; sequencing was by immunoSEQ multiplex PCR. The sample shows 150,000 to 200,000 clones, about 90% of them seen only once. Specimen: peripheral blood, collected 28 days after the second AZD1222 dose. The receptor set was obtained from an adult who received the AZD1222 COVID-19 vaccine.

The chain is built from TRBV2 and TRBJ2-2; D is unresolved. Germline-derived CDR1 and CDR2 are SNHLY and FYNNEI. The CDR3 contains 12 residues. The V and J ends lost 6 bases and 1 base respectively, with 3 bases between them. The CDR3 sequence: CASRGNTGELFF. As DNA, the CDR3 is TGTGCCAGCAGGGGGAACACCGGGGAGCTGTTTTTT.

The chain employs TRBV6-5 and TRBJ2-3, with D uncertain. The V end lost 10 bases, the J end lost 2 bases, and 13 bases lay between the germline ends. Per the germline V gene, CDR1 is MNHEY and CDR2 is SVGAGI. This CDR3 spans 13 amino acids. The CDR3 DNA reads as TGTGCCACCATGTTTGAGGCCACAGATACGCAGTATTTT. Translated: CATMFEATDTQYF.

The rearrangement links TRBV5-1 to TRBJ2-5; 9 bases are shared with TRBD2. Germline assignment: CDR1 SGHRS and CDR2 YFSETQ. V was clipped by 2 bases and J by 4 bases; unmatched bases: 6. The length of the CDR3 is 15 residues. The CDR3 DNA reads as TGCGCCAGCAGCTTTAGCGGGGGCGGGGGAGAGACCCAGTACTTC. It translates to CASSFSGGGGETQYF.

This rearrangement joins TRBV6-6 to TRBJ1-4; D perhaps matches TRBD1 (5 bases). V was trimmed by 5 bases and J by 5 bases, leaving 18 bases between them. The length of the CDR3 is 16 residues. The germline V gene has CDR1 MNHNY and CDR2 SVGAGI (reference sequence). Here the CDR3 DNA reads TGTGCCAGCAGTAGGGGTGTTCGAAGAGGAAATGAAAAACTGTTTTTT. As protein: CASSRGVRRGNEKLFF.

For this clone: This same CDR3 is encoded by further DNA sequences in the sample. The chain joins TRBV2 to TRBJ1-2; TRBD1 aligns across 7 bases. The V gene end was trimmed by 3 bases and the J gene end by 0 bases; junction bases not matched to a gene: 1. Germline lookup yields CDR1 SNHLY and CDR2 FYNNEI. CDR3 length: 14 residues. The CDR3 DNA sequence: TGTGCCAGCAGTGAGCAGGGGGCTAACTATGGCTACACCTTC. This translates into CASSEQGANYGYTF.

The chain couples TRBV18 to TRBJ2-2; D might be TRBD1 (5 bases). In germline, CDR1 is KGHSH, CDR2 LQKENI. Trimming removed 3 bases from V and 5 bases from J, with 7 bases in between. The CDR3 consists of 13 residues. In DNA form, the CDR3 reads TGTGCCAGCTCACCGACAGTAACCGGGGAGCTGTTTTTT. Amino acid sequence: CASSPTVTGELFF.

This clone was recorded only once. V and J are TRBV28 and TRBJ2-7, with 8 positions matching TRBD2. V dropped 6 bases and J dropped 4; count of bases not matched to a gene: 11. Germline CDR1 and CDR2: MDHEN and SYDVKM. The CDR3 covers 15 residues. The CDR3 DNA sequence: TGTGCCAGCAGGGCCCCCGTGGCTAGCGGGTACGAGCAGTACTTC. Protein product: CASRAPVASGYEQYF.

The genes are TRBV5-5 and TRBJ1-5; 8 bases are a match to TRBD1. V shed 4 bases and J 3 bases; nucleotides not matched to a gene: 6. CDR1 SGHKS and CDR2 YYEKEE come from the germline V gene (reference sequence). The CDR3 length is 15 residues. CDR3 nucleotides: TGTGCCAGCAGCCCGGACAGGGCTGTCAATCAGCCCCAGCATTTT. The encoded protein is CASSPDRAVNQPQHF.